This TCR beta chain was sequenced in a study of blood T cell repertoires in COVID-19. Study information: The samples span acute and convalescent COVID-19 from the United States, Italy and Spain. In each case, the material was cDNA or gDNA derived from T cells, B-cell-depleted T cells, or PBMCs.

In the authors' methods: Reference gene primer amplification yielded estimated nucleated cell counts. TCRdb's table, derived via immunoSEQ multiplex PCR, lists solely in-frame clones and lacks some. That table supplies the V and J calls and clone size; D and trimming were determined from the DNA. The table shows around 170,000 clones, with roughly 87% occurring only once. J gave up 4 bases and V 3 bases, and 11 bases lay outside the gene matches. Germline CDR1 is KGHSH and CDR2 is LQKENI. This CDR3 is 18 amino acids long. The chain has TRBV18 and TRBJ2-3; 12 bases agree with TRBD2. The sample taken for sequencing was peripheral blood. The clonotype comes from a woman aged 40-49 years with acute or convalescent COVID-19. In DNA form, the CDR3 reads TGTGCCAGCTCACCTCCCGACGGACTAGCGGGATCATCAGATACGCAGTATTTT. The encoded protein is CASSPPDGLAGSSDTQYF.